This TCR beta chain emerged from a study of OX40 agonist ivuxolimab in advanced cancers. Study-level information: Patients assigned to dose escalation were diagnosed with hepatocellular carcinoma, melanoma, renal cell or head and neck cancer. Enrollees could have had prior anti-PD-1, anti-PD-L1 or anti-CTLA-4 therapy, which 30% to 50% had received.

Clones were read by immunoSEQ multiplex PCR, and TCRdb kept only the in-frame ones, dropping some. The sample records 70,000 or so clones, around 90% being singletons. Study-level results: Averaged across samples, CD8+ T cells carried more expanded clones than CD4+ did.

V was shortened by 4 bases and J by 0 bases, with 12 bases between the two germline ends. The CDR3 is made up of 16 amino acids. CDR1 MGHRA and CDR2 YSYEKL come from the germline V gene. This clone was seen a few times. The antigen is not known. The sequenced sample was CD4+ or CD8+ T cells sorted from blood, obtained in a trial of the OX40 agonist ivuxolimab. The origin of this receptor is an adult with an advanced solid tumor such as melanoma, head and neck, liver or kidney cancer. The genes are TRBV4-1 and TRBJ1-4; the D is unclear. This CDR3 is CASSPGGSPTNEKLFF. The CDR3 bases are TGCGCCAGCAGCCCCGGCGGGAGCCCAACTAATGAAAAACTGTTTTTT.